This T cell receptor beta chain originates from a study of T-cell memory formation after mild COVID-19. Each CDR3 protein gets one entry after TCRdb re-called the 5' RACE reads with MiXCR. The sample comprises about 130,000 distinct CDR3 sequences, about 17% of which are singletons, and approximately 4.7% rests with the top ten. This clonotype was observed at least ten times. The antigen is unknown. The CDR3 totals 14 residues. Germline values: CDR1 MNHEY, CDR2 SVGAGI. The ends were cut back, 6 bases at V and 6 bases at J, with 16 bases in the middle. Study outcomes and limitations: While clones contracting from day 15 to 85 were balanced between CD4 and CD8, later expanders leaned CD4+.

This chain connects TRBV6-5 to TRBJ2-3, with D unclear. Material for sequencing was PBMCs or a T cell subset sorted from them (not recorded which). This TCR was sampled from a man aged 18 to 29 who had mild COVID-19 (a few samples of this study predate the infection). Cell type and time point are not known. CDR3 protein: CASRRNDLADTQYF. The CDR3 DNA is TGTGCCAGCAGGCGAAACGACTTAGCTGATACGCAGTATTTT.